A selection of T cell receptor beta chains follows, all from one sample in a study of control samples from healthy donors and cancer patients. Assay used: immunoSEQ multiplex PCR; TCRdb lists only in-frame clones, some missing. The profile shows approximately 98,000 clones, approximately 80% of them singletons. Specimen: blood. The source is a man between 18 and 29 years old in good health. Each CDR3 is given with its conserved first and last residue. D genes are given only for firm matches. Clone size, where shown, is once, few, many, or a class for clones that have expanded.

j_call,clone_size,d_call,v_call,cdr3_nt,cdr3_aa
TRBJ2-3,few,NA,TRBV3-1/TRBV3-2,TGTGCCAGCAGCCAAGGACTTTCTAGCACAGATACGCAGTATTTT,CASSQGLSSTDTQYF
TRBJ1-6,once,NA,TRBV6-6,TGTGCCAGCAGTGCCTCAGGGAGTGAAGCCCTCCACTTT,CASSASGSEALHF
TRBJ1-5,NA,NA,TRBV6-2/TRBV6-3,TGTGCCAGCAGCAGCAAATGGGGGAATCAGCCCCAGCATTTT,CASSSKWGNQPQHF
TRBJ1-2,NA,TRBD1,TRBV27,TGTGCCAGCAGTTTATCGGGGAGACAGGGGCCTTATGGCTACACCTTC,CASSLSGRQGPYGYTF
TRBJ2-1,NA,TRBD1,TRBV7-9,TGTGCCAGCAGTCAACAGGGGTATGAGCAGTTCTTC,CASSQQGYEQFF
TRBJ1-2,few,NA,TRBV2,TGTGCCAGCAGTGATGACAGTAGATATGGCTACACCTTC,CASSDDSRYGYTF
TRBJ2-3,NA,TRBD2,TRBV4-1,TGCGCCAGCAGCCAATGGACTAGTGAGTATACGCAGTATTTT,CASSQWTSEYTQYF
TRBJ2-5,NA,NA,TRBV28,TGTGCCAGCAGTTTCGGGTCCGGGGGCCGTGGGGAGACCCAGTACTTC,CASSFGSGGRGETQYF
TRBJ2-2,NA,NA,TRBV24-1,TGTGCCACCAGTGATTGGGCGAACACCGGGGAGCTGTTTTTT,CATSDWANTGELFF
TRBJ1-1,NA,TRBD1,TRBV2,TGTGCCAGCAGTGACCGGGACAGGGGGATCGGGGCTGAAGCTTTCTTT,CASSDRDRGIGAEAFF
TRBJ2-5,NA,TRBD1,TRBV2,TGTGCCAGCAGTCGGGACAGGGGGCAAGAGACCCAGTACTTC,CASSRDRGQETQYF
TRBJ2-3,NA,TRBD2,TRBV3-1/TRBV3-2,TGTGCCAGCAGCCAACGCGGGGGGACTAGCACAGATACGCAGTATTTT,CASSQRGGTSTDTQYF
TRBJ2-2,NA,NA,TRBV30,TGTGCCCGGCAAGGGACGAGAAACACCGGGGAGCTGTTTTTT,CARQGTRNTGELFF
TRBJ2-7,NA,NA,TRBV27,TGTGCCAGCAGTTTAGTGGCGGAGGCCTACGAGCAGTACTTC,CASSLVAEAYEQYF
TRBJ1-2,NA,NA,TRBV7-2,TGTGCCAGCAGCAGGACCCGTGACTATGGCTACACCTTC,CASSRTRDYGYTF
TRBJ1-1,NA,NA,TRBV9,TGTGCCAGCAGCCCCTTCGACAGCATGAACACTGAAGCTTTCTTT,CASSPFDSMNTEAFF
TRBJ2-3,NA,NA,TRBV11-2,TGTGCCAGCAGCTTAGTGGGCGATACGCAGTATTTT,CASSLVGDTQYF
TRBJ1-2,many,TRBD1,TRBV7-6,TGTGCCAGCAGCTTAACCGGGACAGGGAACTATGGCTACACCTTC,CASSLTGTGNYGYTF
TRBJ1-1,NA,TRBD1,TRBV28,TGTGCCAGCAGCCAAGACAGGGTTACTGAAGCTTTCTTT,CASSQDRVTEAFF
TRBJ1-4,NA,NA,TRBV6-5,TGTGCCAGCAGGATGACTACAACTAATGAAAAACTGTTTTTT,CASRMTTTNEKLFF
TRBJ1-5,NA,NA,TRBV24-1,TGTGCCACCAGTGATTTGAGTAGCAATCAGCCCCAGCATTTT,CATSDLSSNQPQHF
TRBJ2-2,NA,TRBD2,TRBV4-1,TGCGCCAGCAGCGTCCGACTAGCGGGGGTCCAGTCCGGGGAGCTGTTTTTT,CASSVRLAGVQSGELFF
TRBJ1-3,NA,NA,TRBV10-3,TGTGCCATCAGTGATGGGCAGTGGCCTGGAAACACCATATATTTT,CAISDGQWPGNTIYF
TRBJ2-5,once,NA,TRBV6-5,TGTGCCAGCAGTTACCTTGAGGCCCAGTACTTC,CASSYLEAQYF
TRBJ2-7,NA,TRBD1,TRBV27,TGTGCCAGCAGTTTATCAGGGACAGGGAAACACGAGCAGTACTTC,CASSLSGTGKHEQYF
TRBJ1-6,NA,NA,TRBV6-4,TGTGCCAGCAGTGAGGAGAGGGGGAATAATTCACCCCTCCACTTT,CASSEERGNNSPLHF
TRBJ2-1,NA,NA,TRBV7-9,TGTGCCAGCAGTGTCCCCTGGGCTAATGAGCAGTTCTTC,CASSVPWANEQFF
TRBJ2-1,NA,TRBD1,TRBV4-3,TGCGCCAGCAGCCAACAGGGGGCCTTTAACAATGAGCAGTTCTTC,CASSQQGAFNNEQFF
TRBJ1-6,NA,NA,TRBV18,TGTGCCAGCTCACCAGCTTACAATTCACCCCTCCACTTT,CASSPAYNSPLHF
TRBJ1-5,NA,NA,TRBV15,TGTGCCACCAGCAGAGACGCCGGAGGGGTTCAGCATTTT,CATSRDAGGVQHF
TRBJ2-3,NA,NA,TRBV5-1,TGCGCCAGCAGCTTGATCGGGGAGCACACAGATACGCAGTATTTT,CASSLIGEHTDTQYF
TRBJ2-3,NA,NA,TRBV29-1,TGCAGCGCGCCGGGCCGCTACACAGATACGCAGTATTTT,CSAPGRYTDTQYF
TRBJ2-1,NA,NA,TRBV28,TGTGCCAGCAGTTCCATCGGGACATACGGTGAGCAGTTCTTC,CASSSIGTYGEQFF
TRBJ2-1,NA,TRBD1,TRBV28,TGTGCCAGCAGTTTAGGACAGGGGATGGGGGAAGCCTACAATGAGCAGTTCTTC,CASSLGQGMGEAYNEQFF
TRBJ1-1,few,TRBD1,TRBV2,TGTGCCAGCAGTGCCTTACCGGACAGGGACGAAGCTTTCTTT,CASSALPDRDEAFF
TRBJ2-2,NA,TRBD2,TRBV6-2/TRBV6-3,TGTGCCAGCAGTTACCCCCGGACTAGCGGGGGGACGAACACCGGGGAGCTGTTTTTT,CASSYPRTSGGTNTGELFF
TRBJ2-5,NA,NA,TRBV9,TGTGCCAGCAGCCTAGAGGCAGCGGCGGGAGAGACCCAGTACTTC,CASSLEAAAGETQYF
TRBJ1-6,NA,NA,TRBV12-3/TRBV12-4,TGTGCCAGCAGTTTTCGGAGTTCACCCCTCCACTTT,CASSFRSSPLHF
TRBJ2-3,NA,TRBD2,TRBV14,TGTGCCAGCAGTCAAGTAGGACTAGCGGGGGGTTCGAGCACAGATACGCAGTATTTT,CASSQVGLAGGSSTDTQYF
TRBJ1-1,once,NA,TRBV29-1,TGCAGCGTTCCCTCGTTGAAGCTTGAAGCTTTCTTT,CSVPSLKLEAFF
TRBJ1-5,NA,NA,TRBV5-8,TGTGCCAGCAGCTTGAGCAGGGCAAAACAGCCCCAGCATTTT,CASSLSRAKQPQHF
TRBJ1-2,once,TRBD1,TRBV20-1,TGCAGTGCTAGTTTATGGGACAGGGGTACAAGTCTCGATGGCTACACCTTC,CSASLWDRGTSLDGYTF
TRBJ2-3,NA,NA,TRBV4-3,TGCGCCAGCAGCCGGGGGTCTAGCACAGATACGCAGTATTTT,CASSRGSSTDTQYF
TRBJ1-3,NA,NA,TRBV6-5,TGTGCCAGCAGTCCCGCGGGAGCAGGAAACACCATATATTTT,CASSPAGAGNTIYF
TRBJ2-5,NA,NA,TRBV6-5,TGTGCCAGCAGTTACTCGAGGGGGTCAGAGACCCAGTACTTC,CASSYSRGSETQYF
TRBJ1-4,NA,TRBD1,TRBV5-1,TGCGCCAGCAGCTCTTCCGGGACAGGGACCGAAAAACTGTTTTTT,CASSSSGTGTEKLFF
TRBJ2-5,NA,NA,TRBV7-6,TGTGCCAGCAGCCGACATAACCGGGAGACCCAGTACTTC,CASSRHNRETQYF
TRBJ2-3,NA,NA,TRBV6-5,TGTGCCAGCAGTTACTTCAGCGGGCGCACAGATACGCAGTATTTT,CASSYFSGRTDTQYF
TRBJ2-3,NA,NA,TRBV24-1,TGTGCCACCAGTGATTTGTTCAGGGCTGACTCTAATTGGGATACGCAGTATTTT,CATSDLFRADSNWDTQYF
TRBJ1-1,NA,NA,TRBV18,TGTGCCAGCTCATTGGGTGAGAACACTGAAGCTTTCTTT,CASSLGENTEAFF
TRBJ2-2,NA,NA,TRBV3-1/TRBV3-2,TGTGCCAGCAGCCTTCCCGGAGTAACGAACACCGGGGAGCTGTTTTTT,CASSLPGVTNTGELFF
TRBJ1-1,NA,NA,TRBV4-1,TGCGCCAGCAGCCAAGATAGATCACGGGGGACGGGCCTTGAAGCTTTCTTT,CASSQDRSRGTGLEAFF
TRBJ1-2,few,NA,TRBV14,TGTGCCAGCAGCCAAGAAGCAGGTCGCGGCTATGGCTACACCTTC,CASSQEAGRGYGYTF